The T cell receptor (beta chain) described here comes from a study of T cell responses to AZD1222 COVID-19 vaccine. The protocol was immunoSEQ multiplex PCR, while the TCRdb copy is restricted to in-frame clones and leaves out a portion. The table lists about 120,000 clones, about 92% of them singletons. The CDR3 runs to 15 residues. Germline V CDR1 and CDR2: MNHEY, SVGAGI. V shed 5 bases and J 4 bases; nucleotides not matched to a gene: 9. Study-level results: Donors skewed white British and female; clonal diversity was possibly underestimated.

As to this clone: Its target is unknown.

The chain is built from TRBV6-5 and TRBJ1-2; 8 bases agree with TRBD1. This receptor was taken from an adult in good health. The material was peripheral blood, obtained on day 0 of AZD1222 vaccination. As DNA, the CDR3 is TGTGCCAGCAGTAGAGGACAGGGAGGGAGCTATGGCTACACCTTC. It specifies CASSRGQGGSYGYTF.